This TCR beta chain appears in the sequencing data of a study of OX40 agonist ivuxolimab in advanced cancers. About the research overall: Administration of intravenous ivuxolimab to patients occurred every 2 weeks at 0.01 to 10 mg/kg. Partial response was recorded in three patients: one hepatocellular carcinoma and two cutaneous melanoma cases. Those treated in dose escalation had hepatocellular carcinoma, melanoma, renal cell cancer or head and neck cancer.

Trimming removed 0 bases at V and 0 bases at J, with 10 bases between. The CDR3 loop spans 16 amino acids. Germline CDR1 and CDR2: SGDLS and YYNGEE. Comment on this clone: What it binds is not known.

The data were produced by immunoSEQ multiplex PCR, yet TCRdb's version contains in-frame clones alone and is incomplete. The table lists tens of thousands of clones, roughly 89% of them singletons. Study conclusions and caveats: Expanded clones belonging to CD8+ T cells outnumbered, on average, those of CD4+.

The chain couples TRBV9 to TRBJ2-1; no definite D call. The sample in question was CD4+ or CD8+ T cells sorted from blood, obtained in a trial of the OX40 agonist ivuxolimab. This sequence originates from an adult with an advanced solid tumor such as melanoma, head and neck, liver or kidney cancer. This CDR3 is CASSVVGSGSYNEQFF. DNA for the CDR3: TGTGCCAGCAGCGTAGTCGGATCAGGCTCCTACAATGAGCAGTTCTTC.